One T cell receptor (beta chain) is described in this entry. It was during active infection that Seattle patients were enrolled and then longitudinally followed. Methods used by the authors: Reference gene primer amplification in the assay estimated nucleated cell counts. Repertoires were generated with immunoSEQ multiplex PCR, while TCRdb's copy carries only in-frame clones and drops some. V, J and clone size were drawn from that table, and D and trimming were deduced from the DNA. The table has some 180,000 clones, roughly 91% seen once. The germline V gene has CDR1 MDHEN and CDR2 SYDVKM. The CDR3 sequence is 15 residues long. J was trimmed by 4 bases and V by 5 bases; bases with no gene match: 11. These data originate in a study of blood T cell repertoires in COVID-19. Study as a whole: Acute and convalescent COVID-19 samples came from the United States, Italy and Spain. T cells, B-cell-depleted T cells, or PBMCs provided the cDNA or gDNA that served as material.

The rearrangement links TRBV28 to TRBJ2-7; 7 bases agree with TRBD1. This clonotype originated in a man aged 18 to 35 with COVID-19, enrolled during active disease. Source material: peripheral blood. For the CDR3, the DNA is TGTGCCAGCAGTGGTACCGGGGACAGTCAGTACGAGCAGTACTTC. Amino acids: CASSGTGDSQYEQYF.